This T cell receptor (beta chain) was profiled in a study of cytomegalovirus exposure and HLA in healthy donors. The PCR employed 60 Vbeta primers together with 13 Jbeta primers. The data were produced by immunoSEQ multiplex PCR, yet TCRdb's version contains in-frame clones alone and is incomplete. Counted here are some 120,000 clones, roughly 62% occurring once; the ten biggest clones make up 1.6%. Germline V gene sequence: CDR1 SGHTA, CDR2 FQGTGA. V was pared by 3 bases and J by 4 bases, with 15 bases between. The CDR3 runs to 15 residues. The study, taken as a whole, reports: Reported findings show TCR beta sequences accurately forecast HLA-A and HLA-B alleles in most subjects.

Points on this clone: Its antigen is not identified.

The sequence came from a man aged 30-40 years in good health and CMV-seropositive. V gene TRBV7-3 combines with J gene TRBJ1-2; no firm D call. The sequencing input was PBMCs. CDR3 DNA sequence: TGTGCCAGCAGCTTCGACGTCGGGGATATCTATGGCTACACCTTC. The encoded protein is CASSFDVGDIYGYTF.